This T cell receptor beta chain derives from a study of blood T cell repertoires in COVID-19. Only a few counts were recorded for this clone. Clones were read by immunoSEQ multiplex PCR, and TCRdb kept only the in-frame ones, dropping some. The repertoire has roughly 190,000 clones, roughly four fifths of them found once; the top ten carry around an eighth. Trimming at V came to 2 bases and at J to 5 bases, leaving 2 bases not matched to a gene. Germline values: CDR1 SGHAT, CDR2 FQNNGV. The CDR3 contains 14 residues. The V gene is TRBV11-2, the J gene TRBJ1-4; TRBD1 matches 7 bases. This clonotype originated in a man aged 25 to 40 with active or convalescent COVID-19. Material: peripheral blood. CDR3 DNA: TGTGCCAGCAGCTTATCGACAGGGAATGAAAAACTGTTTTTT. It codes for CASSLSTGNEKLFF.